This T cell receptor (beta chain) stems from a study of T cell changes during pregnancy in multiple sclerosis. Sequenced by immunoSEQ multiplex PCR; TCRdb stores in-frame clones only, minus some. Altogether more than 100,000 clones are present, approximately 90% being singletons, with the ten largest covering roughly 0.88%. The sequenced sample was peripheral blood, obtained after pregnancy. This receptor was obtained from a female donor with multiple sclerosis, enrolled in a pregnancy study.

The CDR3 region has the DNA TGTGCCAGCAGCGCCCGGGACAGGGGGCCTCCTCGCCATGGCTACACCTTC. Residues: CASSARDRGPPRHGYTF. The chain joins TRBV9 to TRBJ1-2; 12 bases are a match to TRBD1. V was clipped by 3 bases and J by 6 bases; unmatched bases: 12. Germline CDR1 SGDLS, CDR2 YYNGEE. The CDR3 has 17 amino acids.